The text below deals with one TCR beta chain. The CDR3 is 15 residues long. Losses at the gene ends were 6 bases for V and 1 base for J; bases not matched to a gene: 2. Germline V CDR1 and CDR2: SNHLY, FYNNEI. The data are from a study of cytomegalovirus exposure and HLA in healthy donors. The PCR contained 60 Vbeta and 13 Jbeta primers. Assay used: immunoSEQ multiplex PCR; TCRdb lists only in-frame clones, some missing. The table shows 120,000 or so clones, with approximately 80% occurring only once. This chain connects TRBV2 to TRBJ2-5; 13 bases fit TRBD2. Sequenced: PBMCs. This TCR came from a man in his forties or fifties in good health and CMV-seronegative. CDR3 sequence: CASRGLAGSQETQYF. DNA for the CDR3: TGTGCCAGCAGGGGACTAGCGGGGTCCCAAGAGACCCAGTACTTC.